This is a list of T cell receptor beta chains from one sample in a study of blood T cell repertoires in COVID-19. Assay used: immunoSEQ multiplex PCR; TCRdb lists only in-frame clones, some missing. The sample lists under 250,000 clones; more than 75% were seen once. The sequenced sample was peripheral blood. The receptors shown here come from a woman at least 80 years old with COVID-19, enrolled during active disease. Each CDR3 is given with its conserved first and last residue. The D gene is left open where the match is weak. Clone size is shown for a subset of rows, as once, few, many or a class of expanded clone.

V gene	J gene	clone size	D gene	CDR3 protein	CDR3 DNA
TRBV5-1	TRBJ1-6	NA	TRBD1	CASSSDTTGGSPLHF	TGCGCCAGCAGCTCGGATACGACAGGGGGTTCACCCCTCCACTTT
TRBV15	TRBJ1-6	NA	NA	CATSREVGQANSPLHF	TGTGCCACCAGCAGAGAAGTTGGTCAGGCCAATTCACCCCTCCACTTT
TRBV27	TRBJ2-1	NA	TRBD1	CASSLDRGGGNEQFF	TGTGCCAGCAGCCTCGACAGGGGTGGTGGCAATGAGCAGTTCTTC
TRBV9	TRBJ1-2	NA	NA	CASSTTWGGGYGYTF	TGTGCCAGCAGCACTACCTGGGGGGGTGGCTATGGCTACACCTTC
TRBV6-6	TRBJ1-5	NA	TRBD1	CASSPGTGIPRKMNSNQPQHF	TGTGCCAGCAGTCCCGGGACAGGGATTCCACGAAAAATGAATAGCAATCAGCCCCAGCATTTT
TRBV10-1	TRBJ2-3	NA	NA	CASSESGRETDTQYF	TGCGCCAGCAGTGAGTCTGGGCGGGAAACAGATACGCAGTATTTT
TRBV5-5	TRBJ1-5	NA	TRBD1	CASSWSGGDQPQHF	TGTGCCAGCAGCTGGTCAGGGGGCGATCAGCCCCAGCATTTT
TRBV10-1	TRBJ2-3	NA	NA	CASSHSERTQYF	TGCGCCAGCAGTCATTCAGAGCGTACGCAGTATTTT
TRBV18	TRBJ2-2	once	NA	CASSPQGDTGELFF	TGTGCCAGCTCACCACAGGGAGACACCGGGGAGCTGTTTTTT
TRBV5-5	TRBJ2-1	NA	TRBD2	CASSLSVAGGNNEQFF	TGTGCCAGCAGCTTGAGCGTAGCGGGCGGGAATAATGAGCAGTTCTTC
TRBV7-9	TRBJ1-4	once	TRBD1	CASSRDREDEKLFF	TGTGCCAGCAGCCGGGACAGGGAAGATGAAAAACTGTTTTTT